This T cell receptor beta chain derives from a study of blood T cell repertoires in COVID-19 (dated by TCRdb to about 2020). Regarding the study in general: The collaborator samples originated in the United States, Italy and Spain and spanned the acute and convalescent phases of COVID-19. The prospective study material was composed of cDNA or gDNA derived from T cells, B-cell-depleted T cells, or PBMCs. Deeply sampled blood TCRbeta repertoires from subjects exposed to, actively infected with, or recovered from COVID-19 were included in the dataset. A freely available public database, intended as a resource for researchers studying the immune response to SARS-CoV-2, is where the repertoires were released. Samples came from the ongoing ImmuneRACE study (first 160 participants) plus 1,254 subjects from 6 global collaborators. Sample metadata almost always included a de-identified subject ID, COVID-19 status, age in years and sex. Where available, HLA class I and class II types were obtained from metadata supplied by the sample provider rather than from assay-based typing.

TCRbeta CDR3 regions were amplified from genomic DNA by means of the immunoSEQ Assay, a bias-controlled multiplex PCR. In the authors' own workflow: Within the assay, amplification of reference gene primers was used to estimate how many nucleated cells each sample contained. To quantify the absolute abundance of each unique TCRbeta CDR3 rearrangement, sequence reads were collapsed and filtered. For each sample, productive Simpson clonality was calculated as the square root of Simpson's diversity index across productive rearrangements. Not all clones reach the TCRdb copy of this immuneACCESS table, which keeps in-frame sequences only. Checked studies attribute under half of the gap to unresolved V genes and leave the rest unexplained. V and J calls and clone size are as listed in that table; D and trimming were resolved from the DNA. For this sample the table gives roughly 200,000 clones, of which about 85% were detected only once. The biggest ten clones account for 6.2% of the sample.

Study-level results and caveats: The amount of clinical and demographic metadata varied by source and participant and was provided uncurated.

For this clone: The target of this receptor is not known. Per-nucleotide qualities are absent, and no much larger clonotype sits a single base away.

V and J are truncated by 2 bases and 2 bases respectively, leaving an intervening sequence of 9 bases. Its CDR3 holds 14 amino acids, cysteine through phenylalanine. Just CDR3 DNA is preserved here, 42 bases in frame from base 1. The germline V gene gives CDR1 as SNHLY and CDR2 as FYNNEI. Enrolling through a virtual design, the prospective study's participants ranged in age from roughly 18 to 100 years and lived across about two dozen United States geographic areas. To assign participants to cohorts, the prospective study relied on clinical history that participants themselves reported in a screening survey and a study questionnaire. Recovered participants in ImmuneRACE Cohort 3 were defined by two consecutive negative NP/OP PCR tests, clearance by a healthcare professional, or resolution of symptoms. Each participant in the prospective study had whole blood, serum and a nasopharyngeal or oropharyngeal swab collected by mobile phlebotomists. Over a roughly 2-month period, participants in the prospective study had the option of providing additional blood draws and questionnaires. Before DNA extraction, blood samples from the prospective study were shipped at room temperature or frozen.

The TCR comes from a middle-aged man who had recovered from COVID-19. The specimen was PBMCs or T cells enriched from blood (not recorded which). Recombination joined TRBV2 with TRBJ2-5; the D gene identity is not certain. The nucleotides are TGTGCCAGCAGTGAAATTTATCCTCAAGAGACCCAGTACTTC. This translates into CASSEIYPQETQYF.